This T cell receptor beta chain was sequenced in a study of response to subunit inactivated influenza vaccine (dated by TCRdb to 2017 to 2018). Regarding the research as a whole: To follow how T cells responded to a trivalent subunit inactivated influenza vaccine, the researchers relied on deep quantitative profiling of the T cell receptor repertoire. The full study reports these points: It was suggested by the authors that each seasonal influenza vaccination may recruit only a limited number of new T cells.

The library was prepared using RT-PCR. The sequencing machine was an Illumina HiSeq 2500. The raw public reads went through TCRdb reprocessing: fastp at Q25, MiXCR clone calling, in-frame beta chains kept. Rows with one shared CDR3 protein collapse into an entry with the most common genes and DNA. Present in this sample are 500,000 to 700,000 distinct CDR3 sequences, 20% to 25% of which were seen just once. The ten top clones hold around 2.8% of the sample. In this sample, this clonotype turned up a few times. The clone's antigen remains unknown. It has no much larger one-base neighbor in the sample; base qualities were not kept. The same sample was also used in a study of T cells expressing NK-cell markers. Taken from the second paper: TCR beta cDNA libraries were prepared using 5'RACE template switching, which introduced a universal primer site and unique molecular identifiers. In sorted CD3+CD56+NKG2C+, CD3+CD56+NKG2C- and CD3+CD56-NKG2C+ T-cell subsets from about 8 donors, TCR beta-chain repertoires were profiled. Seven of the eight sequenced donors were HCMV-seropositive and one was HCMV-seronegative. In several experiments an anti-gammadeltaTCR antibody was added to restrict sorting to alphabetaTCR-expressing T cells. For five or six donors, the dominant CD3+CD56+NKG2C+ clonotypes were among the top 10 CD8+ clonotypes and accounted for about 1.0-7.5% of CD8+ T cells. Those dominant clonotypes were again the most abundant among CD3+CD56-NKG2C+ cells in a handful of donors, at about 28.3-60.1%. It remained unclear whether the expanded NKG2C-expressing T cell clones were specific for HCMV antigens. Randomly selected healthy volunteers, three men and five women, were used as the eight sequenced donors. To determine HCMV serostatus, a commercial ELISA kit was used to detect HCMV-specific IgG in serum. Peripheral blood mononuclear cells were isolated from blood by Ficoll density gradient centrifugation. Using Miltenyi isolation kits, CD4+ and CD8+ T cells were isolated from PBMC through magnetic immunoseparation. Synthesis of cDNA was primed from the TCR beta constant segment and was followed by two consecutive PCR amplification steps. Libraries were sequenced as 2 x 150 bp reads on Illumina HiSeq 2000/2500, MiSeq or NextSeq. MIGEC was used to demultiplex reads and group reads by UMI, and MiTCR was used to assemble and quantify clonotypes. To remove erroneous sequences, TCR cDNA sequences were retained only when supported by two or more reads. The tcR package was used for downstream repertoire analysis, and clonotypes were matched across fractions by CDR3 nucleotide sequence plus V segment. VDJmatch was used to annotate antigen specificity against VDJdb, with one amino acid substitution in CDR3 permitted.

This sequence was found in a man aged 50 to 59 who received an inactivated influenza vaccine. Donor details come from another sample of the same person, matched by shared clones. The material sequenced was CD4+ T cells sorted from PBMCs, taken 11 to 12 days after vaccination.

The CDR3 is CASSGDFGVEQYF. The nucleotide sequence is TGCGCCAGCAGCGGGGATTTTGGTGTCGAGCAGTACTTC. Here the chain combines TRBV5-1 and TRBJ2-7, with no reliable assignment of the D segment. V is pared back by 4 bases and J by 6 bases, with 14 bases lying between the germline termini. The CDR3 holds 13 amino acids from the cysteine to the phenylalanine. Of the read, only the CDR3 DNA is kept; its 39 bases are in frame from base 1. The germline V gene yields SGHRS for CDR1 and YFSETQ for CDR2.